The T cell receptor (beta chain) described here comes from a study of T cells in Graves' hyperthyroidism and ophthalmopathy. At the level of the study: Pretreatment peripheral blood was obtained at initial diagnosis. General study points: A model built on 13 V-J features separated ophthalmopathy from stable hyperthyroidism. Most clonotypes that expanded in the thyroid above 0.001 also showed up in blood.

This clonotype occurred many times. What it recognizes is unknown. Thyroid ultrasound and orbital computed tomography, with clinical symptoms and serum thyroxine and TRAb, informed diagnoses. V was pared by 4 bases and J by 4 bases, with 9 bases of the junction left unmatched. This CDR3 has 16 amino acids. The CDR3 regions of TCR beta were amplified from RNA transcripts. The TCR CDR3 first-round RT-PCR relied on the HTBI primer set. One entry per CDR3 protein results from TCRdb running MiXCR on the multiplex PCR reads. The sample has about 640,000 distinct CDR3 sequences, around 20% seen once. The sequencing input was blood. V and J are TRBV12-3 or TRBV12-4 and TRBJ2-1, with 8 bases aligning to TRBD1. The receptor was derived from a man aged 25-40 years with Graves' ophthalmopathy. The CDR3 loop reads CASSSGPDREYNEQFF. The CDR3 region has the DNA TGTGCCAGCAGTTCCGGGCCGGACAGGGAATACAATGAGCAGTTCTTC.